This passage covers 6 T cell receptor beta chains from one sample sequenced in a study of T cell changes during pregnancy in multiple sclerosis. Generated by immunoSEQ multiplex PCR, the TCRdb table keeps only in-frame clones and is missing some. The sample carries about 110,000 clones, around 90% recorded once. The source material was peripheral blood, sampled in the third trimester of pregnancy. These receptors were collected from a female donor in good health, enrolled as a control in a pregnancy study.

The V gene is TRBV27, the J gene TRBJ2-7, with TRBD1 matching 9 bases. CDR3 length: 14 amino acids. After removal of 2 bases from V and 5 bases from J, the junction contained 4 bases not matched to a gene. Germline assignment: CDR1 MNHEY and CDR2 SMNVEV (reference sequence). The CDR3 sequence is CASSLGGQGNEQYF. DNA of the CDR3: TGTGCCAGCAGTTTAGGAGGACAGGGGAACGAGCAGTACTTC.

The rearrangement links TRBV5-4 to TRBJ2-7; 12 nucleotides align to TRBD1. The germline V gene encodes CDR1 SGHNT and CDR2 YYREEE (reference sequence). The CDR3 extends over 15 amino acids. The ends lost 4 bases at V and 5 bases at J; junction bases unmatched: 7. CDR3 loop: CASSTRGTGGHEQYF. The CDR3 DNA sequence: TGTGCCAGCAGCACCCGTGGGACAGGGGGCCACGAGCAGTACTTC. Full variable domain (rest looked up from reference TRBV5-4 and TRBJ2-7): ETGVTQSPTHLIKTRGQQVTLRCSSQSGHNTVSWYQQALGQGPQFIFQYYREEENGRGNFPPRFSGLQFPNYSSELNVNALELDDSALYLCASSTRGTGGHEQYFGPGTRLTVT.

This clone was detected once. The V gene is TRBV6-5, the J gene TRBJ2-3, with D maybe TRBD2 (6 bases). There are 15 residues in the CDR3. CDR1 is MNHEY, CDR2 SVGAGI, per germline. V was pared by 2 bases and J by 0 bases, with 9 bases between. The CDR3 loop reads CASSYGGTSTDTQYF. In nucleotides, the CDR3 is TGTGCCAGCAGTTACGGGGGGACTAGCACAGATACGCAGTATTTT.

The CDR3 loop is CASSLVAYSGNTIYF. CDR3 sequence (DNA): TGTGCCAGCAGCTTGGTTGCCTACTCTGGAAACACCATATATTTT. The chain uses TRBV5-5 and TRBJ1-3, with D hard to call. The CDR3 runs 15 residues. Germline V lookup: CDR1 SGHKS, CDR2 YYEKEE (reference sequence). Between the trimmed V and J ends, which lost 0 bases and 0 bases, there was a span of 7 bases.

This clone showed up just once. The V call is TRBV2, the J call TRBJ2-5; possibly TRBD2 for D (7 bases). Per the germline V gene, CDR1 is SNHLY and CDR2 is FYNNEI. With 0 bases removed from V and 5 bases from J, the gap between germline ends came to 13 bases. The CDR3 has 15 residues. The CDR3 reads CASSEAGGASETQYF. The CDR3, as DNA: TGTGCCAGCAGTGAAGCTGGGGGGGCCTCGGAGACCCAGTACTTC.

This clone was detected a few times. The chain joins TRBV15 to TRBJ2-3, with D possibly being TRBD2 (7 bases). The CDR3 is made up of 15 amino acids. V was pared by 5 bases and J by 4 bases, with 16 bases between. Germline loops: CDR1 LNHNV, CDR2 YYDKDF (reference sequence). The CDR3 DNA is TGTGCCACCAGCGGGGGGGGGCTCGGCGCAGATACGCAGTATTTT. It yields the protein CATSGGGLGADTQYF.